These 10 T cell receptor beta chains were sequenced from one sample in a study of cytomegalovirus exposure and HLA in healthy donors. The PCR used 60 Vbeta and 13 Jbeta primers. Using immunoSEQ multiplex PCR, the repertoire was profiled, and TCRdb retains in-frame clones only, with some absent. The sample lists fewer than 350,000 clones; 85% to 90% were seen once. Sequencing was performed on PBMCs. The receptor set was obtained from a woman under 30 in good health and CMV-seronegative.

This clone has only one observation. J is TRBJ2-3 and V is TRBV27, with D perhaps TRBD1 (5 bases). V dropped 8 bases and J dropped 2 bases, with 8 bases sitting between them. Germline lookup yields CDR1 MNHEY and CDR2 SMNVEV (reference sequence). The CDR3 length is 12 residues. The DNA of the CDR3 is TGTGCCAGCGACAGAAACACAGATACGCAGTATTTT. Translation: CASDRNTDTQYF.

The CDR3 nucleotides are TGCAGCATCACCGGGGGGCTCGGTGGGGATTATGGCTACACCTTC. Amino acid sequence: CSITGGLGGDYGYTF. The chain combines TRBV29-1 with TRBJ1-2; weak D call: TRBD1 (6 bases). CDR1 is SQVTM and CDR2 is ANQGSEA in the germline V gene. Trimming removed 8 bases from V and 5 bases from J, with 24 bases in between. The CDR3 is 15 residues long.

The chain recombines TRBV11-1 with TRBJ2-1; D not certain. Germline V lookup: CDR1 SGHAT, CDR2 FQDESV (reference sequence). CDR3 length equals 14 residues. Trimming cost V 1 base and J 1 base, with 5 bases left between them. The chain's CDR3 is CASSLDSSYNEQFF. CDR3 nucleotide sequence: TGTGCCAGCAGCTTAGATTCATCCTACAATGAGCAGTTCTTC.

The chain links TRBV27 to TRBJ2-2, with TRBD2 matching over 13 bases. Germline trimming cut 5 bases from V and 0 bases from J; bases unmatched to any gene: 9. The CDR3 has 19 residues. CDR1 and CDR2 (germline): MNHEY, SMNVEV (reference sequence). DNA for the CDR3: TGTGCCAGCAGTGGACGGACTAGCGGGGGCCCCGCGAACACCGGGGAGCTGTTTTTT. Its translation is CASSGRTSGGPANTGELFF.

This clone is a singleton in its sample. CDR3 residues: CASSLDGAINQPQHF. Written as DNA, the CDR3 is TGTGCCAGCAGCTTAGATGGGGCTATCAATCAGCCCCAGCATTTT. The rearrangement uses TRBV7-2 and TRBJ1-5; possible D gene TRBD1, 5 bases. This CDR3 region has 15 residues. Germline CDR1 SGHTA, CDR2 FQGNSA. Trimming took off 1 base at V and 3 bases at J, with 10 bases between the two ends. Together with reference TRBV7-2 and TRBJ1-5, the CDR3 gives the full variable domain: GAGVSQSPSNKVTEKGKDVELRCDPISGHTALYWYRQSLGQGLEFLIYFQGNSAPDKSGLPSDRFSAERTGGSVSTLTIQRTQQEDSAVYLCASSLDGAINQPQHFGDGTRLSIL.

The V call is TRBV19, the J call TRBJ1-2; 9 bases line up with TRBD1. V trimming: 4 bases; J trimming: 6 bases; junction bases outside the gene matches: 9. Per the germline V gene, CDR1 is LNHDA and CDR2 is SQIVND (reference sequence). This CDR3 spans 15 amino acids. The CDR3 DNA sequence: TGTGCCAGTAGTACCCCCCCGGACAGGGGAGATGGCTACACCTTC. It is translated as CASSTPPDRGDGYTF.

The chain employs TRBV2 and TRBJ2-5; 8 nucleotides match TRBD2. The CDR3 is 14 amino acids. The germline gives CDR1 SNHLY, CDR2 FYNNEI. CDR3: CAGWAGGYQETQYF. The DNA of the CDR3 is TGTGCGGGGTGGGCGGGGGGTTATCAAGAGACCCAGTACTTC.

The chain recombines TRBV9 with TRBJ1-2; 7 bases align to TRBD1. Germline CDR1 reads SGDLS; CDR2 reads YYNGEE. The CDR3 spans 16 residues. V shed 4 bases and J 4 bases; nucleotides not matched to a gene: 13. CDR3 protein: CASSPGDRVVSYGYTF. CDR3 bases: TGTGCCAGCAGCCCAGGAGACAGGGTAGTATCCTATGGCTACACCTTC.

This chain uses TRBV15 with TRBJ1-2; D is ambiguous. Germline values: CDR1 LNHNV, CDR2 YYDKDF (reference sequence). The CDR3 covers 14 residues. V was pared by 1 base and J by 8 bases, with 14 bases between. In DNA, the CDR3 is TGTGCCACCAGCAGAGGGGTCGAGGCTGTCGGCTACACCTTC. It specifies CATSRGVEAVGYTF.

The chain uses TRBV9 and TRBJ1-1, with D maybe TRBD1 (5 bases). Trimming shortened V by 4 bases and J by 3 bases, and 7 bases separated the two germline ends. The CDR3 contains 12 residues. Germline values: CDR1 SGDLS, CDR2 YYNGEE. Here the CDR3 reads CASSQGDTEAFF. The CDR3 DNA reads TGTGCCAGCAGCCAAGGGGACACTGAAGCTTTCTTT.